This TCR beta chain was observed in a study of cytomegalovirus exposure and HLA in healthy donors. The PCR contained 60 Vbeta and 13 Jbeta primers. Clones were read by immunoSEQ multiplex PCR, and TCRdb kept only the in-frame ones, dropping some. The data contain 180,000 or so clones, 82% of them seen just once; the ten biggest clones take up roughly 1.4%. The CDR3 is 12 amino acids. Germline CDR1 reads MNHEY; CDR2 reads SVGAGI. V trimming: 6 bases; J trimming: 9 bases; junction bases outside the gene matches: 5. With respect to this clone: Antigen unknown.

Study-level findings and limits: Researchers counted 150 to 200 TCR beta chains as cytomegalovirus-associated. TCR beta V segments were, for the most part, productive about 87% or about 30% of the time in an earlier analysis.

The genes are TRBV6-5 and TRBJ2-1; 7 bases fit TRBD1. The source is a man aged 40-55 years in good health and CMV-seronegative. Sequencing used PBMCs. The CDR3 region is CASSPNRGEQFF. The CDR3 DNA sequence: TGTGCCAGCAGCCCAAACAGGGGTGAGCAGTTCTTC.